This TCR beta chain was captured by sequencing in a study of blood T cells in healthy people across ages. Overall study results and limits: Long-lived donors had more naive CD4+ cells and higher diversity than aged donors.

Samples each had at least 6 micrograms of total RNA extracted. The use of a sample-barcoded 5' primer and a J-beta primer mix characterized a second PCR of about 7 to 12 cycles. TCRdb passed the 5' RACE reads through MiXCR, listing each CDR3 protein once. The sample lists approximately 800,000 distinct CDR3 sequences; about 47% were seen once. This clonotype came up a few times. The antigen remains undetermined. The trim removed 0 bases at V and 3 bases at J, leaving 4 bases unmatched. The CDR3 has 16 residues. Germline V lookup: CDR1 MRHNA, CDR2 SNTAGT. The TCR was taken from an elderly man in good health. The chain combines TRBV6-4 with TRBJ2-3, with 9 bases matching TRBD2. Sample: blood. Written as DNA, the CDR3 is TGTGCCAGCAGTGACTCGGGAGCGGGAGGAACAGATACGCAGTATTTT. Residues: CASSDSGAGGTDTQYF.